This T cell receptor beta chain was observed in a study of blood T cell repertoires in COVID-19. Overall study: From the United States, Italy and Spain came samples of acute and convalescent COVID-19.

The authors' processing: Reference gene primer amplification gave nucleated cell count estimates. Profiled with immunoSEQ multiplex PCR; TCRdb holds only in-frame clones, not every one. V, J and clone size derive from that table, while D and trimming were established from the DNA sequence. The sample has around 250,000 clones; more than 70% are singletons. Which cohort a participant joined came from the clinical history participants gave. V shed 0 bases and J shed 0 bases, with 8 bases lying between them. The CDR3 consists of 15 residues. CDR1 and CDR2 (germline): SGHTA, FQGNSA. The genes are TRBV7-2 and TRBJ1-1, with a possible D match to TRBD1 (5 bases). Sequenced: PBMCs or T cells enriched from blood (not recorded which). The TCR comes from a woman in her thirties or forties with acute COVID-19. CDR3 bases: TGTGCCAGCAGCTTAGCGGCAGGGTTGAACACTGAAGCTTTCTTT. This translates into CASSLAAGLNTEAFF. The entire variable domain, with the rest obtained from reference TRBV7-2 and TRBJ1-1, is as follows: GAGVSQSPSNKVTEKGKDVELRCDPISGHTALYWYRQSLGQGLEFLIYFQGNSAPDKSGLPSDRFSAERTGGSVSTLTIQRTQQEDSAVYLCASSLAAGLNTEAFFGQGTRLTVV.